This T cell receptor (beta chain) was sequenced during a study of PD-L1 blockade in urothelial cancer. Time point defined: pretreatment peripheral blood. Disease in patients was locally advanced or metastatic urothelial carcinoma. Some clones are missing from TCRdb's copy, which holds only in-frame ones; the method was immunoSEQ multiplex PCR. The data show roughly 51,000 clones, about four fifths seen once. The CDR3 has 13 amino acids. The V and J ends lost 4 bases and 4 bases respectively, with 11 bases between them. Germline V gives CDR1 SGHDT, CDR2 YYEEEE. This TCR was recovered from a man in his sixties or seventies with urothelial cancer. Sequencing was performed on PBMCs, taken around atezolizumab (anti-PD-L1) treatment. V and J are TRBV5-6 and TRBJ1-2, with a tentative D call TRBD1 (5 bases). The CDR3 loop reads CASSNTGRYGYTF. The CDR3 region has the DNA TGTGCCAGCAGCAATACAGGTCGCTATGGCTACACCTTC.